This T cell receptor beta chain is drawn from a study of monozygotic twins with inflammatory bowel disease. The CDR3 length is 15 residues. Germline loops: CDR1 WSHSY, CDR2 SAAADI. TCRdb re-analyzed the 5' RACE reads; it lists each CDR3 protein once, without DNA. In all, the sample yields around 380,000 distinct CDR3 sequences. Sequencing used blood. This sequence joins TRBV10-2 and TRBJ2-2; TCRdb's D call of TRBD2 is untestable without DNA. The origin of this receptor is a human donor with ulcerative colitis or Crohn's disease, or a healthy co-twin of an affected twin (not recorded which). The CDR3 region is CASSETAGDAGELFF.